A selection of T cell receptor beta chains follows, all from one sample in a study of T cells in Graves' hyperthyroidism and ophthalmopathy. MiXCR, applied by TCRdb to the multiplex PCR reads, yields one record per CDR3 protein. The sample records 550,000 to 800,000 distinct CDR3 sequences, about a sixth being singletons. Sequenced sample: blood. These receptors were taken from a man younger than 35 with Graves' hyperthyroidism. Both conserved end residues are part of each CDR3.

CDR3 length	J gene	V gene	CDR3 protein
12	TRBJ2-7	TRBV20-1	CGVRRDSYEQYF
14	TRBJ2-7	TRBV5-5	CASSLRGGTGEQYF
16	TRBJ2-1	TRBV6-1	CASSGHGTGGSNEQFF
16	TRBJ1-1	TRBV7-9	CASRGRTGQLNTEAFF
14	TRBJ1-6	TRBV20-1	CSARGEGGSSPLHF
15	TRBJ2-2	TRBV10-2	CASALAGPHGGELFF
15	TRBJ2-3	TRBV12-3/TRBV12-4	CASTGLASSTDTQYF
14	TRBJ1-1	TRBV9	CASSGTGGPTEAFF
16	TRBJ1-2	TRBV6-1	CASSSRWQGVGYGYTF
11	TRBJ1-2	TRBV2	CASGPSDGYTF
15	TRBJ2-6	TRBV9	CASSPRTGGANVLTF
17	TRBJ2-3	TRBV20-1	CSASRPAGEASTDTQYF
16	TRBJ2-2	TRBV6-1	CASSFNTRVRTGELFF
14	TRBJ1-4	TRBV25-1	CASSDGRSNEKLFF
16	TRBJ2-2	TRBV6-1	CASIRTNLFNTGELFF
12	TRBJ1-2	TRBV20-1	CSGGRGTVGYTF
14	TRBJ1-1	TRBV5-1	CASSSRPPNTEAFF
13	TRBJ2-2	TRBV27	CASGDTNTGELFF
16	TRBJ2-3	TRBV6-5	CASSYGASGSSDTQYF
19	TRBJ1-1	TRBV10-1	CASSESGLGQGGISTEAFF
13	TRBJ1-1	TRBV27	CASRSTGGTEAFF
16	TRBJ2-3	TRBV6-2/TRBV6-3	CASSSPGTPPLDTQYF